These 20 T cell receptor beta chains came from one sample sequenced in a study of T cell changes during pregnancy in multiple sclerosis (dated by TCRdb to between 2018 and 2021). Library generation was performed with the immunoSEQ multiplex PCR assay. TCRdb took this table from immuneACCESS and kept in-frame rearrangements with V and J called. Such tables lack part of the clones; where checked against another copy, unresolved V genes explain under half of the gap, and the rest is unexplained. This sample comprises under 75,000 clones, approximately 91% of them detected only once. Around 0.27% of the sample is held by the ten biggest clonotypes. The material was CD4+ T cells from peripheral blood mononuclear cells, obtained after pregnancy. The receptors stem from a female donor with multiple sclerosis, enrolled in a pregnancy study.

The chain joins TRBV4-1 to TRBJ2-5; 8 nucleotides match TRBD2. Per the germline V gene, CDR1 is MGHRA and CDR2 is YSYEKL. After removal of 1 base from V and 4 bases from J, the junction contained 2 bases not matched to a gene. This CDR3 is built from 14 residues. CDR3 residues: CASSQAGGGETQYF. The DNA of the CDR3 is TGCGCCAGCAGCCAAGCGGGGGGGGGAGAGACCCAGTACTTC.

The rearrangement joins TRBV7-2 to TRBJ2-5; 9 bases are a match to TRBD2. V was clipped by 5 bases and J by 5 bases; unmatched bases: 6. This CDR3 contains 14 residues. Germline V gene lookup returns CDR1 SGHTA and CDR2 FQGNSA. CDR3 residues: CASSRGTSWETQYF. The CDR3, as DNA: TGTGCCAGCAGCCGAGGGACTAGCTGGGAGACCCAGTACTTC.

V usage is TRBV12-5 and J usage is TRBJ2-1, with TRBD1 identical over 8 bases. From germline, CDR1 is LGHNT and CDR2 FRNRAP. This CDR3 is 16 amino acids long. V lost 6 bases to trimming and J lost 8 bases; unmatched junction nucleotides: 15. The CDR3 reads CASGAPPGQGEDEQFF. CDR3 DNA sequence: TGTGCTAGTGGCGCCCCGCCCGGACAGGGAGAAGATGAGCAGTTCTTC. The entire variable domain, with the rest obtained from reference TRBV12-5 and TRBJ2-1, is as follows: DARVTQTPRHKVTEMGQEVTMRCQPILGHNTVFWYRQTMMQGLELLAYFRNRAPLDDSGMPKDRFSAEMPDATLATLKIQPSEPRDSAVYFCASGAPPGQGEDEQFFGPGTRLTVL.

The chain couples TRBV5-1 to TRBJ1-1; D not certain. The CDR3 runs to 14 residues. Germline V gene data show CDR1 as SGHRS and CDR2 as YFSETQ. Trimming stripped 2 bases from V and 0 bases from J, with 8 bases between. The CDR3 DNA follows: TGCGCCAGCAGCTTCGGTCGAATGAACACTGAAGCTTTCTTT. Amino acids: CASSFGRMNTEAFF. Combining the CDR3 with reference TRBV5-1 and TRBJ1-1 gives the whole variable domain KAGVTQTPRYLIKTRGQQVTLSCSPISGHRSVSWYQQTPGQGLQFLFEYFSETQRNKGNFPGRFSGRQFSNSRSEMNVSTLELGDSALYLCASSFGRMNTEAFFGQGTRLTVV.

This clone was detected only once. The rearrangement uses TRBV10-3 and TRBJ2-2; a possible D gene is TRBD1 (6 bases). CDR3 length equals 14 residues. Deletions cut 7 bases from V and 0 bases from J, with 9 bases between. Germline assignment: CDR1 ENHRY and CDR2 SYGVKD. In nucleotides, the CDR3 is TGTGCCATCAAGGGGGACGCGAACACCGGGGAGCTGTTTTTT. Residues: CAIKGDANTGELFF.

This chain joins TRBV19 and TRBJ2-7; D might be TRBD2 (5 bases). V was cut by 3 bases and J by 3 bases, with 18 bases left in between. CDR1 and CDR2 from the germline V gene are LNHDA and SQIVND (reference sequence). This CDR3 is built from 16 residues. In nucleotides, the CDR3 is TGTGCCAGTAGTATTGTCTCTAGCCGGCGAATCTACGAGCAGTACTTC. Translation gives CASSIVSSRRIYEQYF.

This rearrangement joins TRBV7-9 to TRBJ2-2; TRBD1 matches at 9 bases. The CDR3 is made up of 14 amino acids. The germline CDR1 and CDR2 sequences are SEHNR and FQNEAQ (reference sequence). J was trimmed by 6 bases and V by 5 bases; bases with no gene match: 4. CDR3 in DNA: TGTGCCAGCAGCCCGGGACAGGGACCCGGGGAGCTGTTTTTT. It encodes CASSPGQGPGELFF.

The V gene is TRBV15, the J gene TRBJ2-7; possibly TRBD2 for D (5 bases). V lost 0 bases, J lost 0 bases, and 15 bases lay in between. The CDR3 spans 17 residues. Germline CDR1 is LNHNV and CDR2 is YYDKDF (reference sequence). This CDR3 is CATSRDHARASSYEQYF. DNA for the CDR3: TGTGCCACCAGCAGAGATCACGCGCGGGCGAGCTCCTACGAGCAGTACTTC.

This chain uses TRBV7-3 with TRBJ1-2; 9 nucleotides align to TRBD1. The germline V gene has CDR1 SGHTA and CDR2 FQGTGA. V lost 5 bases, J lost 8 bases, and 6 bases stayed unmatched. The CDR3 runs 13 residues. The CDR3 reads CASSRDRGKGYTF. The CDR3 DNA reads TGTGCCAGCAGCAGAGACAGGGGGAAAGGCTACACCTTC.

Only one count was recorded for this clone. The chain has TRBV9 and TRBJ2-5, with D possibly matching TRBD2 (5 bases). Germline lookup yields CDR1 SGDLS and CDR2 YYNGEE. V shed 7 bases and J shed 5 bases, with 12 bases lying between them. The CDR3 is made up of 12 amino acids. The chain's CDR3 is CASGGWEETQYF. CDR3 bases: TGTGCCAGCGGCGGATGGGAGGAGACCCAGTACTTC.

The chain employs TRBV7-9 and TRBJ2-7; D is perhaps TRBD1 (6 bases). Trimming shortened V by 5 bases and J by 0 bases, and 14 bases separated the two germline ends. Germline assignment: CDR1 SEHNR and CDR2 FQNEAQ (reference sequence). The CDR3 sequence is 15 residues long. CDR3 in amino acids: CASSPARTASYEQYF. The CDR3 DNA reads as TGTGCCAGCAGCCCAGCGAGGACAGCCTCCTACGAGCAGTACTTC. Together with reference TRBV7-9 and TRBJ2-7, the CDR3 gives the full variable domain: DTGVSQNPRHKITKRGQNVTFRCDPISEHNRLYWYRQTLGQGPEFLTYFQNEAQLEKSRLLSDRFSAERPKGSFSTLEIQRTEQGDSAMYLCASSPARTASYEQYFGPGTRLTVT.

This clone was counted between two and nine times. This CDR3 reads CASSRLQRAFF. The CDR3 region has the DNA TGCGCCAGCAGTCGTTTGCAGCGAGCTTTCTTT. The V call is TRBV23-1, the J call TRBJ1-1, with D unresolved. TRBV23-1 falls under the ORF class, with uncertain function. The CDR3 is made up of 11 amino acids. V was pared by 4 bases and J by 10 bases, with 10 bases between.

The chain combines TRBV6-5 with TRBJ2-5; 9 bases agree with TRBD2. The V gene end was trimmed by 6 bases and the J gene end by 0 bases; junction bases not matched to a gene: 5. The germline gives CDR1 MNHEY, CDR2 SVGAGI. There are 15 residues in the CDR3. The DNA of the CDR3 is TGTGCCAGCAGGGCCGGACTAGCGAACCAAGAGACCCAGTACTTC. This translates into CASRAGLANQETQYF.

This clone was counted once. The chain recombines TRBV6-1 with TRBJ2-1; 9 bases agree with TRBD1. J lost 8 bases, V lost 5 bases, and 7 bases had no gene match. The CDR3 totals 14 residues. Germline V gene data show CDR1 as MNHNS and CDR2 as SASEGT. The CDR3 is CASSLDRGGDEQFF. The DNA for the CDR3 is TGTGCCAGCAGTCTGGACAGGGGAGGCGATGAGCAGTTCTTC.

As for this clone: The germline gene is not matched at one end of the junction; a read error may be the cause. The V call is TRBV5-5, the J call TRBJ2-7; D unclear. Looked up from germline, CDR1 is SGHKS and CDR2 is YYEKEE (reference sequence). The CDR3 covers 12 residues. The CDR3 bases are TGTGCCAGCAGCGTTTTCCGAGGTCCCCTTTTCTTC. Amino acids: CASSVFRGPLFF.

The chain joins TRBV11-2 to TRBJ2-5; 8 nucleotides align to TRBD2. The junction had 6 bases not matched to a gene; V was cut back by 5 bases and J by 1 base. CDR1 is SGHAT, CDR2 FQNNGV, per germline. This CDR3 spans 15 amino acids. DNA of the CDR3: TGTGCCAGCAGCCGGGGGGGGGTGTTCCAAGAGACCCAGTACTTC. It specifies CASSRGGVFQETQYF.

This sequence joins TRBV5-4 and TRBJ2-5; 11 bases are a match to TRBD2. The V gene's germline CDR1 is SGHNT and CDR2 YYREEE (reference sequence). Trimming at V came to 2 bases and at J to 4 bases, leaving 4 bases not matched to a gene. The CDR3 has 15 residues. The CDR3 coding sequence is TGTGCCAGCAGCTTAGGGCTAGCGGGAGGAGAGACCCAGTACTTC. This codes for CASSLGLAGGETQYF.

This chain's CDR3 is CASKVGAQGAFF. The CDR3 bases are TGTGCCAGCAAAGTTGGGGCGCAGGGAGCTTTCTTT. The chain carries TRBV28 and TRBJ1-1; a weak D match, TRBD1 (5 bases). V gave up 7 bases and J gave up 10 bases, with 16 bases separating them. From germline, CDR1 is MDHEN and CDR2 SYDVKM. CDR3 size: 12 residues.

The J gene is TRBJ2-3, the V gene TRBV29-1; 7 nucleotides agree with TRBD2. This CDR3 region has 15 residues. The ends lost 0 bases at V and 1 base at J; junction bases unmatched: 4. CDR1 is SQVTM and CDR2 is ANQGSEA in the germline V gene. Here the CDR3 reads CSVEEGRVGTDTQYF. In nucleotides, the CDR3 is TGCAGCGTTGAAGAGGGGAGGGTAGGCACAGATACGCAGTATTTT.

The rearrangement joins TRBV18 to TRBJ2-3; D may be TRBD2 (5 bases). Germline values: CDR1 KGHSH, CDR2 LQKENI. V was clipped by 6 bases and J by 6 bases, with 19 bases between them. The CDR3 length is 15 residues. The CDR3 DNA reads TGTGCCAGCTCGGAGCGGCTTGCAATGCGGGATACGCAGTATTTT. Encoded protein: CASSERLAMRDTQYF.